This is a list of T cell receptor beta chains from one sample in a study of chemoradiotherapy in HPV16-positive cancers. Measured with immunoSEQ multiplex PCR; TCRdb has only the in-frame clones, and not every one. This sample carries about 12,000 clones, around two thirds of them seen once, and the ten largest clones take about a sixth. The material was obtained from a patient who underwent chemoradiotherapy. The receptor set was obtained from a human donor with HPV-associated anogenital cancer. Each CDR3 is given with its conserved first and last residue. D genes are given only for firm matches. The size of a clone is reported for some rows only, either as once, few or many, or as a class for expanded clones.

TRBV6-4,NA,TRBJ2-7,NA,CASSDRSYGGEQYF,TGTGCCAGCAGTGACCGGTCGTACGGGGGCGAGCAGTACTTC
TRBV10-1,NA,TRBJ1-1,once,CASSELSDLGGSNTEAFF,TGCGCCAGCAGTGAGTTGTCGGACCTGGGGGGATCGAACACTGAAGCTTTCTTT
TRBV18,NA,TRBJ2-1,NA,CASSPRGGGPDEQFF,TGTGCCAGCTCACCCCGAGGGGGTGGTCCGGATGAGCAGTTCTTC
TRBV10-3,NA,TRBJ2-5,NA,CAISDGPGETQYF,TGTGCCATCAGTGATGGCCCTGGGGAGACCCAGTACTTC
TRBV18,NA,TRBJ1-1,NA,CASSQGMNTEAFF,TGTGCCAGCTCACAGGGCATGAACACTGAAGCTTTCTTT
TRBV6-1,TRBD1,TRBJ1-5,NA,CASSVFIGGGQPQHF,TGTGCCAGCAGTGTGTTTATAGGGGGCGGTCAGCCCCAGCATTTT
TRBV9,TRBD2,TRBJ2-3,NA,CASSVDPAGAPTDTQYF,TGTGCCAGCAGCGTAGATCCAGCGGGAGCCCCCACAGATACGCAGTATTTT
TRBV7-9,NA,TRBJ1-1,few,CASSLVGNTEAFF,TGTGCCAGCAGCTTAGTAGGGAACACTGAAGCTTTCTTT
TRBV27,TRBD2,TRBJ2-5,NA,CASSPVPAGVFQETQYF,TGTGCCAGCAGTCCAGTCCCAGCGGGGGTTTTCCAAGAGACCCAGTACTTC
TRBV9,TRBD1,TRBJ1-3,NA,CASSSGQGYGNTIYF,TGTGCCAGCAGCTCGGGACAGGGGTACGGAAACACCATATATTTT
TRBV2,TRBD1,TRBJ2-5,NA,CASSGDRVGETQYF,TGTGCCAGCAGTGGCGACAGGGTGGGAGAGACCCAGTACTTC
TRBV7-8,NA,TRBJ2-3,few,CASTSESTDTQYF,TGTGCCAGCACCTCTGAGTCCACAGATACGCAGTATTTT
TRBV2,TRBD2,TRBJ2-7,NA,CASSTASGINYEQYF,TGTGCCAGCAGTACCGCCAGCGGGATTAACTACGAGCAGTACTTC
TRBV7-8,NA,TRBJ2-1,NA,CASSIGVKKQFF,TGTGCCAGCAGCATAGGCGTTAAAAAGCAGTTCTTC
TRBV9,TRBD2,TRBJ2-3,NA,CASSSGLAGSTDTQYF,TGTGCCAGCAGCTCAGGACTAGCGGGAAGCACAGATACGCAGTATTTT
TRBV28,TRBD1,TRBJ2-2,NA,CASSLSGQITGELFF,TGTGCCAGCAGTTTATCGGGACAGATCACCGGGGAGCTGTTTTTT
TRBV7-9,NA,TRBJ2-3,few,CASSLGRGGGTDTQYF,TGTGCCAGCAGCTTGGGGAGAGGGGGGGGCACAGATACGCAGTATTTT
TRBV29-1,NA,TRBJ1-1,NA,CSGEQGLQNTEAFF,TGCAGCGGGGAACAGGGACTCCAGAACACTGAAGCTTTCTTT
TRBV5-1,NA,TRBJ1-1,NA,CASSLGASGNTEAFF,TGCGCCAGCAGCTTGGGGGCGTCCGGGAACACTGAAGCTTTCTTT
TRBV30,NA,TRBJ1-2,NA,CAWTQSWSGREYGYTF,TGTGCCTGGACCCAAAGCTGGTCAGGAAGAGAGTATGGCTACACCTTC
TRBV12-2,NA,TRBJ2-5,NA,CASRPGTGEAYQETQYF,TGTGCAAGTCGCCCGGGGACAGGGGAGGCCTACCAAGAGACCCAGTACTTC
TRBV10-2,NA,TRBJ1-2,NA,CASSEAEQGYTF,TGCGCCAGCAGTGAAGCCGAACAAGGCTACACCTTC
TRBV7-2,NA,TRBJ2-7,few,CASSSRSRGGNEQYF,TGTGCCAGCAGCTCCCGTAGCAGGGGAGGAAACGAGCAGTACTTC
TRBV4-3,NA,TRBJ2-7,NA,CASSQDLQGSYEQYF,TGCGCCAGCAGCCAAGATTTACAGGGCTCCTACGAGCAGTACTTC
TRBV29-1,NA,TRBJ2-4,NA,CSVRDKNIQYF,TGCAGCGTTCGGGACAAAAACATTCAGTACTTC
TRBV28,NA,TRBJ2-7,few,CASSLPLAIREQYF,TGTGCCAGCAGTTTACCTCTGGCCATACGAGAGCAGTACTTC
TRBV6-1,TRBD1,TRBJ1-2,NA,CASIRGQGGYGYTF,TGTGCCAGCATTCGGGGGCAGGGGGGTTATGGCTACACCTTC